The 2 T cell receptor beta chains reported below all come from one sample, sequenced in a study of T-cell memory formation after mild COVID-19. TCRdb reprocessed the 5' RACE reads with MiXCR, giving one entry per CDR3 protein. The sample carries just under 550,000 distinct CDR3 sequences, around 21% recorded once. Sequencing was carried out using PBMCs or a T cell subset sorted from them (not recorded which). The source of these receptors is an adult woman who had mild COVID-19 (a few samples of this study predate the infection). Cell type and time point are not known.

The rearrangement uses TRBV5-1 and TRBJ1-2; D call uncertain. Deletions cut 0 bases from V and 4 bases from J, with 10 bases between. The CDR3 spans 14 residues. Germline-derived CDR1 and CDR2 are SGHRS and YFSETQ. The CDR3 bases are TGCGCCAGCAGCTTGGCCGGCAGCCCCTATGGCTACACCTTC. It encodes CASSLAGSPYGYTF.

This clonotype was seen more than once but under ten times. The chain links TRBV6-6 to TRBJ1-1; D possibly corresponds to TRBD1 (6 bases). The CDR3 runs 16 residues. Germline V gene sequence: CDR1 MNHNY, CDR2 SVGAGI (reference sequence). The V end lost 2 bases, the J end lost 3 bases, and 16 bases lay between the germline ends. The CDR3 region has the DNA TGTGCCAGCAGTTACACAACAACAGGGAGGGACACTGAAGCTTTCTTT. This gives the protein CASSYTTTGRDTEAFF.